Listed here are 24 T cell receptor beta chains from one sample, sequenced in a study of T cell repertoires in ileal Crohn's disease. Time point reported: proximal margin of the surgical specimen (macroscopically non-inflamed). This table comes from immunoSEQ multiplex PCR, and its TCRdb copy is limited to in-frame clones, with some not included. The table shows about 3,200 clones, with 69% occurring only once. Sequencing was performed on ileal tissue. The receptors come from an adult with Crohn's disease.

The chain has TRBV11-3 and TRBJ1-1; D is unclear. Deletions cut 1 base from V and 0 bases from J, with 3 bases between. The CDR3 runs 13 residues. The germline CDR1 and CDR2 sequences are SGHNT and YENEEA. The CDR3 sequence: CASSLGVNTEAFF. CDR3 DNA: TGTGCCAGCAGCTTAGGAGTGAACACTGAAGCTTTCTTT.

The rearrangement joins TRBV10-3 to TRBJ2-7; D perhaps matches TRBD2 (5 bases). This CDR3 has 16 residues. The V end lost 3 bases, the J end lost 7 bases, and 22 bases lay between the germline ends. Germline values: CDR1 ENHRY, CDR2 SYGVKD. The CDR3 sequence is CAISDYPGGQTGEQYV. The CDR3 coding sequence is TGTGCCATCAGTGATTATCCTGGAGGCCAGACTGGAGAGCAGTACGTC.

V gene TRBV7-7 combines with J gene TRBJ2-1, with a possible D match to TRBD1 (6 bases). The CDR3 consists of 15 residues. The germline V gene has CDR1 SSHAT and CDR2 FNYEAQ (reference sequence). V gave up 4 bases and J gave up 10 bases, with 20 bases separating them. The CDR3 sequence: CASSSSGTPFEEQFF. CDR3 in DNA: TGTGCCAGCAGCTCGTCCGGGACACCTTTCGAGGAGCAGTTCTTC.

The J gene is TRBJ2-1, the V gene TRBV5-4; possibly TRBD1 or TRBD2 for D (6 bases each). Per germline, CDR1 SGHNT and CDR2 YYREEE (reference sequence). The CDR3 contains 19 residues. V was trimmed by 4 bases and J by 4 bases, leaving 27 bases between them. The CDR3 loop reads CASSTGEGGTPRNYNEQFF. CDR3 in DNA: TGTGCCAGCAGCACCGGGGAAGGGGGGACGCCGAGAAATTACAATGAGCAGTTCTTC.

The chain combines TRBV28 with TRBJ1-5; D remains ambiguous. V dropped 3 bases and J dropped 6 bases, with 6 bases sitting between them. Germline V gene data show CDR1 as MDHEN and CDR2 as SYDVKM. CDR3 length: 12 amino acids. As DNA, the CDR3 is TGTGCCAGCAGTTTGAGTCGTCAGCCCCAGCATTTT. Its translation: CASSLSRQPQHF.

This rearrangement joins TRBV5-1 to TRBJ1-1; no clear D. The CDR3 is 13 amino acids. Trimming removed 5 bases from V and 1 base from J, with 9 bases in between. Germline V gene data show CDR1 as SGHRS and CDR2 as YFSETQ. CDR3 nucleotide sequence: TGCGCCAGCAGTAGCGACGGGAACACTGAAGCTTTCTTT. This sequence encodes CASSSDGNTEAFF.

V gene TRBV7-6 combines with J gene TRBJ2-2; no clear D. The CDR3 runs 14 residues. The germline V gene has CDR1 SGHVS and CDR2 FNYEAQ. V shed 5 bases and J shed 6 bases, with 13 bases lying between them. The CDR3 is CASSQNLEAGELFF. CDR3 bases: TGTGCCAGCAGCCAAAATTTGGAAGCCGGGGAGCTGTTTTTT.

This clone came up a few times. The rearrangement joins TRBV27 to TRBJ2-7; D perhaps matches TRBD2 (7 bases). Germline CDR1 and CDR2: MNHEY and SMNVEV (reference sequence). CDR3 length: 19 residues. V gave up 3 bases and J gave up 3 bases, with 27 bases separating them. CDR3 nucleotides: TGTGCCAGCAGTTTCCGATCGGGGGCGGGAGCGCAGTTAGTCTACGAGCAGTACTTC. Amino acid sequence: CASSFRSGAGAQLVYEQYF.

This sequence joins TRBV6-6 and TRBJ1-1; D is undetermined. Looked up from germline, CDR1 is MNHNY and CDR2 is SVGAGI (reference sequence). Trimming took 6 bases from V and 3 from J, leaving 11 bases between them. This CDR3 contains 13 residues. The CDR3 region is CASSDTGYTEAFF. CDR3 DNA: TGTGCCAGCAGCGACACGGGGTACACTGAAGCTTTCTTT.

By share, this clone ranks as medium-sized. The rearrangement links TRBV7-9 to TRBJ2-1; unclear D gene. This CDR3 region has 12 residues. CDR1 and CDR2 from the germline V gene are SEHNR and FQNEAQ (reference sequence). V was cut by 5 bases and J by 6 bases, with 8 bases left in between. CDR3 sequence reads: CASSRGPNEQFF. CDR3 bases: TGTGCCAGCAGCAGAGGACCCAATGAGCAGTTCTTC.

The rearrangement links TRBV25-1 to TRBJ1-1, with no clear D. The CDR3 covers 14 residues. Per germline, CDR1 MGHDK and CDR2 SYGVNS. V was clipped by 6 bases and J by 0 bases, with 11 bases between them. The CDR3 spells CASSHPRLNTEAFF. The DNA of the CDR3 is TGTGCCAGCAGCCACCCCCGTTTGAACACTGAAGCTTTCTTT.

This chain connects TRBV7-9 to TRBJ2-7; TRBD2 is a possible D gene (6 bases). V lost 5 bases and J 2 bases, leaving 16 bases between the germline ends. Germline CDR1 and CDR2: SEHNR and FQNEAQ (reference sequence). This CDR3 has 15 residues. The DNA of the CDR3 is TGTGCCAGCAGCCAAGAGAGGAGGGGTCCCTACGAGCAGTACTTC. This encodes CASSQERRGPYEQYF.

The rearrangement joins TRBV27 to TRBJ2-7, with 8 bases identical to TRBD2. With V trimmed by 3 bases and J by 5 bases, 6 bases remained unmatched. CDR3 length: 14 residues. Germline CDR1 MNHEY, CDR2 SMNVEV (reference sequence). The CDR3 DNA reads TGTGCCAGCAGTTTGGCTAGCGGGCTCGACGAGCAGTACTTC. Protein product: CASSLASGLDEQYF.

The chain employs TRBV27 and TRBJ2-1; no clear D gene. Germline-derived CDR1 and CDR2 are MNHEY and SMNVEV (reference sequence). The V gene lost 3 bases and the J gene lost 5 bases, with 8 bases spanning the gap. The CDR3 has 13 residues. The CDR3 coding sequence is TGTGCCAGCAGTTTTGACCGAGACAATGAGCAGTTCTTC. This encodes CASSFDRDNEQFF.

This clone was found once. V gene TRBV4-1 combines with J gene TRBJ1-2; D is unclear. Per germline, CDR1 MGHRA and CDR2 YSYEKL. V dropped 0 bases and J dropped 4 bases, with 6 bases sitting between them. This CDR3 contains 13 residues. In DNA form, the CDR3 reads TGCGCCAGCAGCCAAGATCCCCTCTATGGCTACACCTTC. Its protein product is CASSQDPLYGYTF.

This rearrangement joins TRBV5-4 to TRBJ2-7; 7 nucleotides line up with TRBD2. The germline V gene has CDR1 SGHNT and CDR2 YYREEE (reference sequence). CDR3 size: 13 residues. Trimming removed 4 bases from V and 3 bases from J; junction bases left unmatched: 4. For the CDR3, the DNA is TGTGCCAGCAGCCCGAGCGGGAACTACGAGCAGTACTTC. This gives the protein CASSPSGNYEQYF.

This clone has a handful of counts. The chain joins TRBV5-1 to TRBJ2-2, with D unclear. Trimming removed 0 bases from V and 10 bases from J, with 7 bases in between. This CDR3 has 12 amino acids. From germline, CDR1 is SGHRS and CDR2 YFSETQ. The CDR3 sequence: CASSLGREELFF. The CDR3 region has the DNA TGCGCCAGCAGCTTGGGTAGGGAGGAGCTGTTTTTT.

In its sample, this clone was seen a few times. J is TRBJ2-4 and V is TRBV11-1; tentatively, D is TRBD1 (5 bases). V was pared by 8 bases and J by 1 base, with 15 bases between. Germline V gene data show CDR1 as SGHAT and CDR2 as FQDESV (reference sequence). The CDR3 has 15 residues. This chain's CDR3 is CASGAPTGAKNIQYF. The CDR3 bases are TGTGCCAGCGGGGCCCCGACGGGCGCCAAAAACATTCAGTACTTC. The full variable domain, in which reference TRBV11-1 and TRBJ2-4 provide the parts outside the CDR3, is EAEVAQSPRYKITEKSQAVAFWCDPISGHATLYWYRQILGQGPELLVQFQDESVVDDSQLPKDRFSAERLKGVDSTLKIQPAELGDSAMYLCASGAPTGAKNIQYFGAGTRLSVL.

The chain links TRBV19 to TRBJ1-1, with 7 nucleotides matching TRBD1. V was clipped by 4 bases and J by 1 base; unmatched bases: 6. The CDR3 sequence is 15 residues long. Per the germline V gene, CDR1 is LNHDA and CDR2 is SQIVND (reference sequence). CDR3 in amino acids: CASSKGTAKNTEAFF. As DNA, the CDR3 is TGTGCCAGTAGTAAAGGGACAGCAAAGAACACTGAAGCTTTCTTT.

This chain connects TRBV30 to TRBJ1-1, with D uncertain. Germline-derived CDR1 and CDR2 are GTSNPN and SVGIG (reference sequence). With 4 bases removed from V and 4 bases from J, the gap between germline ends came to 13 bases. The CDR3 sequence is 13 residues long. CDR3 in amino acids: CAWNLGLGTEAFF. CDR3 DNA sequence: TGTGCCTGGAACCTGGGATTGGGCACTGAAGCTTTCTTT.

Only a few counts were recorded for this clone. This sequence joins TRBV19 and TRBJ1-5; tentative D call: TRBD1 (6 bases). Germline-derived CDR1 and CDR2 are LNHDA and SQIVND (reference sequence). Trimming stripped 7 bases from V and 6 bases from J, with 13 bases between. There are 13 residues in the CDR3. The CDR3, as DNA: TGTGCCAGTAATACAGGGCCGCCTCAGCCCCAGCATTTT. This encodes CASNTGPPQPQHF. Full variable domain (remainder filled in from reference TRBV19 and TRBJ1-5): DGGITQSPKYLFRKEGQNVTLSCEQNLNHDAMYWYRQDPGQGLRLIYYSQIVNDFQKGDIAEGYSVSREKKESFPLTVTSAQKNPTAFYLCASNTGPPQPQHFGDGTRLSIL.

V usage is TRBV19 and J usage is TRBJ1-1, with TRBD1 matching over 7 bases. The CDR3 is made up of 16 amino acids. Germline V CDR1 and CDR2: LNHDA, SQIVND (reference sequence). Unmatched junction bases numbered 18, after V lost 10 bases and J lost 4 bases. CDR3 nucleotide sequence: TGTGCCACTCGGATTCAGGGGGGCAGTTTGGGCACTGAAGCTTTCTTT. Translation gives CATRIQGGSLGTEAFF. The entire variable domain, with the rest obtained from reference TRBV19 and TRBJ1-1, is as follows: DGGITQSPKYLFRKEGQNVTLSCEQNLNHDAMYWYRQDPGQGLRLIYYSQIVNDFQKGDIAEGYSVSREKKESFPLTVTSAQKNPTAFYLCATRIQGGSLGTEAFFGQGTRLTVV.

This chain links TRBV9 with TRBJ1-1; 7 bases line up with TRBD1. Germline V gene lookup returns CDR1 SGDLS and CDR2 YYNGEE. V lost 3 bases and J lost 5; bases outside the gene matches: 4. The CDR3 consists of 13 residues. The CDR3 DNA sequence: TGTGCCAGCAGCGGTAAGGGGGCGACTGAAGCTTTCTTT. Translated, it gives CASSGKGATEAFF.

The rearrangement links TRBV5-1 to TRBJ2-1, with 13 bases aligning to TRBD2. Germline values: CDR1 SGHRS, CDR2 YFSETQ. J lost 6 bases, V lost 2 bases, and 5 bases had no gene match. The CDR3 runs to 16 residues. The CDR3 sequence is CASSLEGLAGANEQFF. The CDR3 nucleotides read TGCGCCAGCAGCTTAGAAGGACTAGCGGGAGCCAATGAGCAGTTCTTC.